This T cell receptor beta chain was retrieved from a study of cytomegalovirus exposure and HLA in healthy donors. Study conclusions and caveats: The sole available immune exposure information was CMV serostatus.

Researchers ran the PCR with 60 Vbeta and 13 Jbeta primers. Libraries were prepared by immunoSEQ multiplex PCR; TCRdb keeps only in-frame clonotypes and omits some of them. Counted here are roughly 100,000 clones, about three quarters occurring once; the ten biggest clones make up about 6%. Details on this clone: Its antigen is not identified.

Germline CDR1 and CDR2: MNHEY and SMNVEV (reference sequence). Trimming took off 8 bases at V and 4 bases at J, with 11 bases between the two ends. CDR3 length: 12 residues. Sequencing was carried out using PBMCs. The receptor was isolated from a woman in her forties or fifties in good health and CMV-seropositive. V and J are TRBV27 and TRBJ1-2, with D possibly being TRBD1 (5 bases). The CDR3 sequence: CASGGFGYGYTF. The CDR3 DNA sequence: TGTGCCAGCGGGGGGTTTGGCTATGGCTACACCTTC.